This T cell receptor beta chain is drawn from a study of T cell repertoires in cytomegalovirus infection. Study in general: HLA-B-restricted CMV epitopes that are well studied were used alongside recently identified HLA-C-restricted ones. Carrying CMV and the relevant HLA type showed in public TCR beta signatures.

Germline V lookup: CDR1 SQVTM, CDR2 ANQGSEA. The CDR3 totals 15 residues. After removal of 5 bases from V and 6 bases from J, the junction contained 14 bases not matched to a gene. Overall study results and limits: Carriers of CMV plus the relevant HLA were identified by cumulative public TCR beta family frequency. Dominating the ex vivo response were TCR beta clonotypes that were CMV-specific and HLA-C-restricted.

TCRdb re-derived calls from the reads in MiXCR, one entry per CDR3 protein. The table lists around 500,000 distinct CDR3 sequences, under 55% of them singletons. Remarks on this clonotype: Its specificity is unknown.

The clonotype was recovered from a human donor in good health (CMV status not recorded). Some clones in this sample may be carry-over from other donors' samples. This chain joins TRBV29-1 and TRBJ2-3; 7 nucleotides line up with TRBD2. The sequences come from cultured PBMCs, collected from culture after CMV antigen stimulation. CDR3: CSVSLGGPTFDTQYF. The CDR3 DNA follows: TGCAGCGTTTCACTGGGAGGGCCTACGTTTGATACGCAGTATTTT.